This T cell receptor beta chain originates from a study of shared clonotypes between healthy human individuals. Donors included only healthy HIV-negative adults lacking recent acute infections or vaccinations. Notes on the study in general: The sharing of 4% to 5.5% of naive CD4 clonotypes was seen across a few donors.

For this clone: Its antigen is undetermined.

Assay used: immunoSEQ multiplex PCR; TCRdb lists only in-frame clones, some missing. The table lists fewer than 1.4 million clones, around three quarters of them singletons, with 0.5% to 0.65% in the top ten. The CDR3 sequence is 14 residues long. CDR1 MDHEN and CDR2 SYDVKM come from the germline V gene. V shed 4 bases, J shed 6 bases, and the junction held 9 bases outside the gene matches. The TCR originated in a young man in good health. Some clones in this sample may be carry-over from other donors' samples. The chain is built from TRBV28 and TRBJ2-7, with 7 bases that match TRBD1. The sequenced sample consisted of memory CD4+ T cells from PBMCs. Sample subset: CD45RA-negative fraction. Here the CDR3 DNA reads TGTGCCAGCAGTTATGTAATGACAGGGACCGAGCAGTACTTC. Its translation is CASSYVMTGTEQYF.